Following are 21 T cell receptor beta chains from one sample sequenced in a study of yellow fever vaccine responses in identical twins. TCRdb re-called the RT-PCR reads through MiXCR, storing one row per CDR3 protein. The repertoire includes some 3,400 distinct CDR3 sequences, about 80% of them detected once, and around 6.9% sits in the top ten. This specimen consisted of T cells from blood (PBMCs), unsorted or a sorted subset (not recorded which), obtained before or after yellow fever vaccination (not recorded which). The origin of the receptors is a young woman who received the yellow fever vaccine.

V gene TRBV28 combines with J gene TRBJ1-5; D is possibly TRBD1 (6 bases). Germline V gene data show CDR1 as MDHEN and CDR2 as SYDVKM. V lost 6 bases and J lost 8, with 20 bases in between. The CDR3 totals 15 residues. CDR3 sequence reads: CASSQSRTGLKPQHF. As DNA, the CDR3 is TGTGCCAGCAGCCAAAGCCGCACAGGGTTGAAGCCCCAGCATTTT. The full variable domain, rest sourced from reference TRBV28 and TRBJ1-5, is DVKVTQSSRYLVKRTGEKVFLECVQDMDHENMFWYRQDPGLGLRLIYFSYDVKMKEKGDIPEGYSVSREKKERFSLILESASTNQTSMYLCASSQSRTGLKPQHFGDGTRLSIL.

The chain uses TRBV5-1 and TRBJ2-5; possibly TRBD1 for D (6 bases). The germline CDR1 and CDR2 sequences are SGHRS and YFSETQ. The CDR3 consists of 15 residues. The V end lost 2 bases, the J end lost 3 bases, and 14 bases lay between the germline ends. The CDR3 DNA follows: TGCGCCAGCAGCTTCGTAACAGGGAAGGAAGAGACCCAGTACTTC. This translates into CASSFVTGKEETQYF.

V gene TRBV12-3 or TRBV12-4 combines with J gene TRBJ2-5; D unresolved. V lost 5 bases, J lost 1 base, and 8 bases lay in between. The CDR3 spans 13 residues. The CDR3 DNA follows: TGTGCCAGCAGTCGTAGGGTCCAAGAGACCCAGTACTTC. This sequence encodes CASSRRVQETQYF.

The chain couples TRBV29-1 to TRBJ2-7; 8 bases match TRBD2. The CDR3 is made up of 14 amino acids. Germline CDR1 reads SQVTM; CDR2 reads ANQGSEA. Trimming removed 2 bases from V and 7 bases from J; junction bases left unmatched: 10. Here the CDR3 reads CSVESNGGGVEQYF. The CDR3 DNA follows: TGCAGCGTTGAATCCAACGGGGGGGGAGTTGAGCAGTACTTC.

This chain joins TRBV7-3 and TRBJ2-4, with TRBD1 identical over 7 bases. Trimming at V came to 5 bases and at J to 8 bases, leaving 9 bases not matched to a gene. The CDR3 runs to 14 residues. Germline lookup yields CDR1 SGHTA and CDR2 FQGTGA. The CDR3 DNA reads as TGTGCCAGCAGCCCAGGACAGGTGGCGTACATTCAGTACTTC. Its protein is CASSPGQVAYIQYF.

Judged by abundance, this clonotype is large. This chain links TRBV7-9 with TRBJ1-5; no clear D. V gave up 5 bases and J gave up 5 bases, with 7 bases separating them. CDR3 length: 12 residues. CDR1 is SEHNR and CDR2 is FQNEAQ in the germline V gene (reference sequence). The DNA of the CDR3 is TGTGCCAGCAGCCCGGGAGATCAGCCCCAGCATTTT. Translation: CASSPGDQPQHF.

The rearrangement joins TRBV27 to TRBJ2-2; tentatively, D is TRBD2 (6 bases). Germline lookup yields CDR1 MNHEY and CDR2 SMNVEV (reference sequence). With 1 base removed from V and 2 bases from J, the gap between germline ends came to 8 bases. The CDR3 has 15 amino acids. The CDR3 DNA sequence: TGTGCCAGCAGTTTATGGGGGGAAAACACCGGGGAGCTGTTTTTT. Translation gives CASSLWGENTGELFF.

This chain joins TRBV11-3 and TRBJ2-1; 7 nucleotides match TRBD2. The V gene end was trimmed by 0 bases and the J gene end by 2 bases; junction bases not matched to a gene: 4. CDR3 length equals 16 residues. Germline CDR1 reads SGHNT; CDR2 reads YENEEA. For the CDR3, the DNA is TGTGCCAGCAGCTTAGAGGGGGGGAGTGCCTACAATGAGCAGTTCTTC. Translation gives CASSLEGGSAYNEQFF.

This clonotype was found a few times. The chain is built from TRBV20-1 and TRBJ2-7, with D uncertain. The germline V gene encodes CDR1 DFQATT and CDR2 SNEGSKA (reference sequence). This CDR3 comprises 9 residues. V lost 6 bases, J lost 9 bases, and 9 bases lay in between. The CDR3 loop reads CSAPIGQYF. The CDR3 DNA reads TGCAGTGCCCCTATAGGGCAGTACTTC.

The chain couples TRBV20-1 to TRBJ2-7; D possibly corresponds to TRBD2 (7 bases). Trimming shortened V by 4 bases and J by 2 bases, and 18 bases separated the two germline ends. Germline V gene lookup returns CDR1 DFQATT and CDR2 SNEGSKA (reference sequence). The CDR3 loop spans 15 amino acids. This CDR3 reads CSAIQRGGGTYEQYF. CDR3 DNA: TGCAGTGCTATCCAGAGGGGGGGTGGCACCTACGAGCAGTACTTC.

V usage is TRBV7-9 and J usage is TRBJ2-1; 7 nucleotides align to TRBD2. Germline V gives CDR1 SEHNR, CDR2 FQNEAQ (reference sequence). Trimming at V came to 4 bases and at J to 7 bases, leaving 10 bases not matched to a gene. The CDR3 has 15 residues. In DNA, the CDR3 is TGTGCCAGCAGCTCTACCGGACTAGTTGATAATGAGCAGTTCTTC. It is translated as CASSSTGLVDNEQFF.

The CDR3 bases are TGCGCCAGCAGCCAGGCCTACAGGGGGCGGTTCTACGAGCAGTACTTC. The encoded protein is CASSQAYRGRFYEQYF. This chain connects TRBV4-3 to TRBJ2-7; 9 bases line up with TRBD1. This CDR3 comprises 16 residues. Germline assignment: CDR1 LGHNA and CDR2 YSLEER. V was clipped by 3 bases and J by 3 bases; unmatched bases: 9.

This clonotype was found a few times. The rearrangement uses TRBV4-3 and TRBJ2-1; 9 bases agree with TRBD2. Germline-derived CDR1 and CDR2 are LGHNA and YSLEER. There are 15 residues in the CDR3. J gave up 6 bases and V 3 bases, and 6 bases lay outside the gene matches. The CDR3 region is CASSHVAGVGNEQFF. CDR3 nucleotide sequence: TGCGCCAGCAGCCACGTAGCGGGAGTAGGCAATGAGCAGTTCTTC.

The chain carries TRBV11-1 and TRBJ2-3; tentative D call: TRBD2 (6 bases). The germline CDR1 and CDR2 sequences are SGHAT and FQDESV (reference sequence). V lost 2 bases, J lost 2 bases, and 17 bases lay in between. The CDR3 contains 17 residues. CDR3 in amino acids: CASSLLLGGTPTDTQYF. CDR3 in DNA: TGTGCCAGCAGCTTATTACTTGGCGGGACCCCCACAGATACGCAGTATTTT.

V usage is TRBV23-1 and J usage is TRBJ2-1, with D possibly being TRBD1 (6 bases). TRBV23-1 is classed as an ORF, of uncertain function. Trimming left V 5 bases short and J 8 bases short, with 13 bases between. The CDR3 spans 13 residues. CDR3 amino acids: CASSLQGSDEQFF. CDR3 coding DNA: TGCGCCAGCAGTTTACAGGGTAGCGATGAGCAGTTCTTC.

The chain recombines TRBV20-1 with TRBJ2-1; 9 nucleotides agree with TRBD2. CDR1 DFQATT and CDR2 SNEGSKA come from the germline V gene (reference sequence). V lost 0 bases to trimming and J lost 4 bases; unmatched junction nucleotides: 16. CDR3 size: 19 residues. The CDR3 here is CSARDSISAASGGYNEQFF. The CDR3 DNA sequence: TGCAGTGCTAGAGATTCCATAAGCGCAGCCAGCGGGGGGTACAATGAGCAGTTCTTC.

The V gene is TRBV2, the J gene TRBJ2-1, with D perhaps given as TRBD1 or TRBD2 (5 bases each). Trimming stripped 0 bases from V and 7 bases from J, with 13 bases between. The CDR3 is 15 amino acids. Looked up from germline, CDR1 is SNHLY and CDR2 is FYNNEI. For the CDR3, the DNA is TGTGCCAGCAGTGAAGCTCGGATCAGGGAGAATGAGCAGTTCTTC. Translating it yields CASSEARIRENEQFF.

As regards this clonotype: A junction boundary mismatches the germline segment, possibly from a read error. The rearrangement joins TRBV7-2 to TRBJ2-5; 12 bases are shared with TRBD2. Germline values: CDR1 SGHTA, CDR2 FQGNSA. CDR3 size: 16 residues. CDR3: CASSLAGLAGFETQYF. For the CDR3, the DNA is TGTGCCAGCAGCCTAGCCGGACTAGCGGGGTTTGAGACCCAGTACTTC.

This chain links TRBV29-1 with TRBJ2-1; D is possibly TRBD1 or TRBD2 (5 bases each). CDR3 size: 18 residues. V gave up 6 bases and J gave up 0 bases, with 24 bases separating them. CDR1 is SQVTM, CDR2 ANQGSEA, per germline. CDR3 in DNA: TGCAGCGTCGATTTGGATTTGCAGGGAGTGGTCTCCTACAATGAGCAGTTCTTC. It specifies CSVDLDLQGVVSYNEQFF.

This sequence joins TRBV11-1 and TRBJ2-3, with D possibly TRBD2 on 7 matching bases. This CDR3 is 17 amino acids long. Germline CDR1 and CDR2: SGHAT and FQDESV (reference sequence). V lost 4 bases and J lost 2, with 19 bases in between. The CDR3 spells CASSSGEWGGVTDTQYF. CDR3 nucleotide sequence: TGTGCCAGCAGCTCCGGAGAGTGGGGGGGCGTCACAGATACGCAGTATTTT. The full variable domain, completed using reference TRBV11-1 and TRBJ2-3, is EAEVAQSPRYKITEKSQAVAFWCDPISGHATLYWYRQILGQGPELLVQFQDESVVDDSQLPKDRFSAERLKGVDSTLKIQPAELGDSAMYLCASSSGEWGGVTDTQYFGPGTRLTVL.

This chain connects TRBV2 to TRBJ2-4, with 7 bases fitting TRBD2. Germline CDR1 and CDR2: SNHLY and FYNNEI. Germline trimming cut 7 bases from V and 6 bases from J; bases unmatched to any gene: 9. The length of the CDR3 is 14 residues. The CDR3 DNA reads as TGTGCCAGCATATACCCCTCGGGGGGAAACATTCAGTACTTC. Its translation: CASIYPSGGNIQYF.